One sample yielded the 24 T cell receptor beta chains listed below, sequenced in a study of cytomegalovirus exposure and HLA in healthy donors. The PCR made use of 60 Vbeta and 13 Jbeta primers. TCRdb keeps only in-frame clones here, not all; method: immunoSEQ multiplex PCR. The sample has roughly 95,000 clones, roughly 72% seen once. The sequenced sample consisted of PBMCs. These receptors were obtained from a man aged 25-45 years in good health and CMV-seropositive.

As regards this clone: Other DNA sequences in the sample encode the same CDR3. The chain is built from TRBV5-6 and TRBJ2-1; the D is unclear. The V end lost 1 base, the J end lost 10 bases, and 9 bases lay between the germline ends. Germline CDR1 reads SGHDT; CDR2 reads YYEEEE. The length of the CDR3 is 12 residues. CDR3 amino acids: CASSLLLGEQFF. As DNA, the CDR3 is TGTGCCAGCAGCTTGCTGCTCGGGGAGCAGTTCTTC.

The chain links TRBV27 to TRBJ1-1; TRBD1 agrees at 7 bases. The trim removed 7 bases at V and 1 base at J, leaving 9 bases unmatched. The CDR3 has 15 amino acids. Germline V gene data show CDR1 as MNHEY and CDR2 as SMNVEV (reference sequence). The CDR3: CASTITGAGNTEAFF. DNA of the CDR3: TGTGCCAGCACCATAACAGGGGCCGGGAACACTGAAGCTTTCTTT.

This chain connects TRBV9 to TRBJ2-2; the D is unclear. The CDR3 runs to 13 residues. V dropped 0 bases and J dropped 6 bases, with 6 bases sitting between them. Germline V CDR1 and CDR2: SGDLS, YYNGEE. The CDR3: CASSVDLSGELFF. The CDR3 bases are TGTGCCAGCAGCGTAGACTTGTCCGGGGAGCTGTTTTTT.

Regarding this clone: Other DNA sequences of this sample code for an identical CDR3. This chain joins TRBV9 and TRBJ2-3; TRBD2 aligns across 7 bases. Trimming took 0 bases from V and 0 from J; bases not matched to a gene: 1. This CDR3 has 15 amino acids. Germline loops: CDR1 SGDLS, CDR2 YYNGEE. The CDR3 loop reads CASSVGGGSTDTQYF. The CDR3 DNA sequence: TGTGCCAGCAGCGTAGGCGGGGGTAGCACAGATACGCAGTATTTT.

The chain is built from TRBV30 and TRBJ2-2; 7 bases align to TRBD1. The trim removed 0 bases at V and 6 bases at J, leaving 10 bases unmatched. Germline lookup yields CDR1 GTSNPN and CDR2 SVGIG (reference sequence). The CDR3 runs to 16 residues. The CDR3 reads CAWSVQGGSFAGELFF. The CDR3 nucleotides read TGTGCCTGGAGTGTACAAGGGGGCTCGTTCGCCGGGGAGCTGTTTTTT.

The V gene is TRBV18, the J gene TRBJ1-2; 9 bases agree with TRBD1. The CDR3 sequence is 14 residues long. With V trimmed by 4 bases and J by 0 bases, 0 bases remained unmatched. CDR1 KGHSH and CDR2 LQKENI come from the germline V gene. CDR3 residues: CASSRQGANYGYTF. The CDR3 DNA sequence: TGTGCCAGCTCACGACAGGGGGCTAACTATGGCTACACCTTC. Complete variable domain (other parts from reference TRBV18 and TRBJ1-2): NAGVMQNPRHLVRRRGQEARLRCSPMKGHSHVYWYRQLPEEGLKFMVYLQKENIIDESGMPKERFSAEFPKEGPSILRIQQVVRGDSAAYFCASSRQGANYGYTFGSGTRLTVV.

This clone was counted a few times. The chain couples TRBV5-1 to TRBJ2-6, with 8 positions matching TRBD1. J lost 4 bases, V lost 1 base, and 7 bases had no gene match. Germline assignment: CDR1 SGHRS and CDR2 YFSETQ. There are 17 residues in the CDR3. For the CDR3, the DNA is TGCGCCAGCAGCTTGACGGCAGGGGGCATGGGGGCCAACGTCCTGACTTTC. Its protein is CASSLTAGGMGANVLTF. Based on the CDR3 plus reference TRBV5-1 and TRBJ2-6, the full variable domain is KAGVTQTPRYLIKTRGQQVTLSCSPISGHRSVSWYQQTPGQGLQFLFEYFSETQRNKGNFPGRFSGRQFSNSRSEMNVSTLELGDSALYLCASSLTAGGMGANVLTFGAGSRLTVL.

The chain has TRBV7-2 and TRBJ2-6; a weak D match, TRBD1 (6 bases). The germline V gene has CDR1 SGHTA and CDR2 FQGNSA. The CDR3 is 16 residues long. V lost 2 bases and J 0 bases, leaving 8 bases between the germline ends. The CDR3 coding sequence is TGTGCCAGCAGCTTAAAGGGACACTCTGGGGCCAACGTCCTGACTTTC. Amino acids: CASSLKGHSGANVLTF.

This chain uses TRBV7-9 with TRBJ2-1; 9 bases agree with TRBD1. Losses at the gene ends were 5 bases for V and 6 bases for J; bases not matched to a gene: 8. The CDR3 covers 15 residues. Germline CDR1 is SEHNR and CDR2 is FQNEAQ (reference sequence). This CDR3 reads CASSAPGQGGNEQFF. DNA of the CDR3: TGTGCCAGCAGCGCACCGGGACAGGGAGGCAATGAGCAGTTCTTC.

The DNA for the CDR3 is TGTGCCAGCAGCTTAGGAGGAGGGACCAATTCACCCCTCCACTTT. Protein: CASSLGGGTNSPLHF. The genes are TRBV7-2 and TRBJ1-6; D is possibly TRBD1 (5 bases). The V end was cut by 1 base, the J end by 7 bases, with 11 bases between. The CDR3 covers 15 residues. The germline V gene has CDR1 SGHTA and CDR2 FQGNSA.

The genes are TRBV5-4 and TRBJ2-7; TRBD1 matches 7 bases. Germline assignment: CDR1 SGHNT and CDR2 YYREEE (reference sequence). The J segment lost 5 bases and the V segment lost 4 bases, leaving 3 bases of the junction unmatched. There are 12 residues in the CDR3. In DNA, the CDR3 is TGTGCCAGCAGCCGTGACAGGGACGAGCAGTACTTC. Encoded protein: CASSRDRDEQYF.

The J gene is TRBJ2-4, the V gene TRBV2; 12 bases match TRBD1. The length of the CDR3 is 16 residues. CDR1 is SNHLY, CDR2 FYNNEI, per germline. With 6 bases clipped from V and 7 bases from J, the junction kept 10 bases outside the gene matches. The CDR3 sequence is CASRAGQGAVGNIQYF. The DNA for the CDR3 is TGTGCCAGCAGGGCGGGACAGGGGGCAGTAGGGAACATTCAGTACTTC.

This rearrangement joins TRBV2 to TRBJ1-4, with 7 bases lining up with TRBD1. Trimming at V came to 7 bases and at J to 4 bases, leaving 12 bases not matched to a gene. CDR1 and CDR2 (germline): SNHLY, FYNNEI. The CDR3 spans 16 residues. The CDR3 is CASTQPRAGGNEKLFF. CDR3 DNA sequence: TGTGCCAGCACCCAGCCGAGGGCAGGGGGTAATGAAAAACTGTTTTTT.

The chain has TRBV12-5 and TRBJ2-2; 12 bases are shared with TRBD1. Unmatched junction bases numbered 3, after V lost 1 base and J lost 6 bases. Germline V CDR1 and CDR2: LGHNT, FRNRAP. This CDR3 region has 16 residues. CDR3 sequence: CASGLGDRGRAGELFF. In nucleotides, the CDR3 is TGTGCTAGTGGTTTGGGGGACAGGGGGCGCGCCGGGGAGCTGTTTTTT.

V is TRBV28 and J is TRBJ1-2, with D possibly matching TRBD1 (6 bases). The germline V and J ends were trimmed by 5 bases and 4 bases, with 17 bases remaining between them. The germline V gene has CDR1 MDHEN and CDR2 SYDVKM. CDR3 length: 15 residues. DNA for the CDR3: TGTGCCAGCAGTCGAGGGGGGGGCCGGTTCTATGGCTACACCTTC. As protein: CASSRGGGRFYGYTF.

Comments on this clone: Additional DNA sequences in this sample encode the identical CDR3. The rearrangement joins TRBV19 to TRBJ1-5, with 11 bases identical to TRBD1. Trimming removed 1 base from V and 6 bases from J; junction bases left unmatched: 2. The CDR3 has 15 amino acids. CDR1 is LNHDA and CDR2 is SQIVND in the germline V gene (reference sequence). CDR3 coding DNA: TGTGCCAGTAGTATAGGGACAGGGGGCGGTCAGCCCCAGCATTTT. Translation: CASSIGTGGGQPQHF.

V gene TRBV30 combines with J gene TRBJ1-3, with D perhaps TRBD1 (6 bases). V lost 0 bases and J lost 4, with 7 bases in between. The CDR3 length is 13 residues. From germline, CDR1 is GTSNPN and CDR2 SVGIG (reference sequence). In nucleotides, the CDR3 is TGTGCCTGGAGTGTAGGGGGAGGAAACACCATATATTTT. Protein: CAWSVGGGNTIYF.

The CDR3 DNA is TGTGCCAGCAGCGGGGGGATCACCGGGGAGCTGTTTTTT. It yields the protein CASSGGITGELFF. This chain joins TRBV6-5 and TRBJ2-2; 7 nucleotides agree with TRBD2. J gave up 4 bases and V 6 bases, and 2 bases lay outside the gene matches. The CDR3 contains 13 residues. CDR1 and CDR2 (germline): MNHEY, SVGAGI.

This chain uses TRBV6-5 with TRBJ2-7, with TRBD1 as a possible D gene (6 bases). CDR3 length: 14 amino acids. Trimming removed 5 bases from V and 4 bases from J, with 15 bases in between. Germline values: CDR1 MNHEY, CDR2 SVGAGI. CDR3 sequence (DNA): TGTGCCAGCAGTCCCCGGGACAACTGGTACGAGCAGTACTTC. It translates to CASSPRDNWYEQYF.

The chain combines TRBV13 with TRBJ2-2; maybe TRBD1 (5 bases). CDR1 PRHDT and CDR2 FYEKMQ come from the germline V gene (reference sequence). The CDR3 runs 16 residues. V lost 0 bases, J lost 5 bases, and 13 bases lay in between. The CDR3 protein is CASSLGGAQLTGELFF. The CDR3 region has the DNA TGTGCCAGCAGCTTAGGTGGGGCTCAGCTTACCGGGGAGCTGTTTTTT. The variable domain in full, completed from reference TRBV13 and TRBJ2-2, reads AAGVIQSPRHLIKEKRETATLKCYPIPRHDTVYWYQQGPGQDPQFLISFYEKMQSDKGSIPDRFSAQQFSDYHSELNMSSLELGDSALYFCASSLGGAQLTGELFFGEGSRLTVL.

The chain links TRBV11-2 to TRBJ1-2; 9 bases fit TRBD1. This CDR3 is 16 amino acids long. Germline CDR1 and CDR2: SGHAT and FQNNGV. With V trimmed by 4 bases and J by 2 bases, 8 bases remained unmatched. CDR3 protein: CASSSYRQGVNYGYTF. CDR3 in DNA: TGTGCCAGCAGCTCCTACCGACAGGGGGTGAACTATGGCTACACCTTC.

To note about this clone: Sequence at one end of the junction differs from germline and may be a read error. This chain joins TRBV7-9 and TRBJ1-5; D is unclear. This CDR3 has 14 amino acids. Germline assignment: CDR1 SEHNR and CDR2 FQNEAQ (reference sequence). The DNA for the CDR3 is TGTTCCAGCAGCTTGGCTCAGGTCAATCAGCCCCAGCATTTT. Translating gives CSSSLAQVNQPQHF.

The chain has TRBV7-2 and TRBJ1-1; D is undetermined. Deletions cut 5 bases from V and 4 bases from J, with 11 bases between. CDR1 and CDR2 (germline): SGHTA, FQGNSA. This CDR3 has 13 residues. The CDR3 DNA reads TGTGCCAGCAGCCAACGGGTGGGCACTGAAGCTTTCTTT. It specifies CASSQRVGTEAFF.

CDR3 residues: CASNLQGRAGELFF. Written as DNA, the CDR3 is TGTGCCAGCAATTTACAGGGTAGGGCCGGGGAGCTGTTTTTT. This sequence joins TRBV6-1 and TRBJ2-2; maybe TRBD1 (6 bases). The CDR3 covers 14 residues. V was trimmed by 7 bases and J by 6 bases, leaving 15 bases between them. The germline CDR1 and CDR2 sequences are MNHNS and SASEGT.